Following are 8 T cell receptor beta chains from one sample sequenced in a study of blood T cell repertoires in COVID-19. This table comes from immunoSEQ multiplex PCR, and its TCRdb copy is limited to in-frame clones, with some not included. The table shows about 80,000 clones, with 85% to 90% occurring only once. The sequenced sample was peripheral blood. These receptors all come from a woman older than 75 with acute or convalescent COVID-19.

The chain combines TRBV18 with TRBJ2-6, with 9 bases identical to TRBD1. Per the germline V gene, CDR1 is KGHSH and CDR2 is LQKENI. This CDR3 spans 19 amino acids. V dropped 3 bases and J dropped 0; count of bases not matched to a gene: 9. CDR3 loop: CASSPRGQGFFSGANVLTF. The CDR3, as DNA: TGTGCCAGCTCACCGAGGGGACAGGGCTTCTTCTCTGGGGCCAACGTCCTGACTTTC.

The rearrangement uses TRBV13 and TRBJ2-2; 7 nucleotides match TRBD1. Germline CDR1 PRHDT, CDR2 FYEKMQ (reference sequence). The CDR3 has 19 amino acids. Trimming took 5 bases from V and 6 from J; bases not matched to a gene: 21. DNA for the CDR3: TGTGCCAGCAGCCCCAAACCCCGGGACAGCCCCATGAGGGCCGGGGAGCTGTTTTTT. It is translated as CASSPKPRDSPMRAGELFF.

The rearrangement joins TRBV7-2 to TRBJ2-4, with D possibly matching TRBD1 (6 bases). The V and J ends lost 5 bases and 1 base respectively, with 9 bases between them. The CDR3 contains 14 residues. The germline gives CDR1 SGHTA, CDR2 FQGNSA. For the CDR3, the DNA is TGTGCCAGCAGCGCGACAGGCGCCAAAAACATTCAGTACTTC. It encodes CASSATGAKNIQYF. Filled out from reference TRBV7-2 and TRBJ2-4, the complete variable domain reads GAGVSQSPSNKVTEKGKDVELRCDPISGHTALYWYRQSLGQGLEFLIYFQGNSAPDKSGLPSDRFSAERTGGSVSTLTIQRTQQEDSAVYLCASSATGAKNIQYFGAGTRLSVL.

The chain recombines TRBV7-8 with TRBJ2-3, with 11 bases matching TRBD2. Trimming took 3 bases from V and 9 from J; bases not matched to a gene: 14. Germline V gene lookup returns CDR1 SGHVS and CDR2 FQNEAQ. This CDR3 spans 17 amino acids. CDR3 in amino acids: CASSLNGEASGGPTQYF. The CDR3 bases are TGTGCCAGCAGCTTGAATGGCGAGGCTAGCGGGGGGCCCACGCAGTATTTT. The variable domain in full, completed from reference TRBV7-8 and TRBJ2-3, reads GAGVSQSPRYKVAKRGQDVALRCDPISGHVSLFWYQQALGQGPEFLTYFQNEAQLDKSGLPSDRFFAERPEGSVSTLKIQRTQQEDSAVYLCASSLNGEASGGPTQYFGPGTRLTVL.

V is TRBV3-1 (or the pseudogene TRBV3-2) and J is TRBJ1-2; the D gene is possibly TRBD1 (6 bases). The CDR3 length is 14 residues. CDR1 and CDR2 (germline): LGHDT, YNNKEL (reference sequence). The V gene lost 1 base and the J gene lost 4 bases, with 10 bases spanning the gap. The CDR3 protein is CASSQAGAGYGYTF. The CDR3 bases are TGTGCCAGCAGCCAAGCAGGGGCCGGCTATGGCTACACCTTC.

This chain links TRBV12-3 or TRBV12-4 with TRBJ1-2, with a possible D match to TRBD1 (5 bases). The V and J ends lost 2 bases and 5 bases respectively, with 9 bases between them. CDR3 length equals 13 residues. This chain's CDR3 is CASSLKGEYGYTF. The CDR3 DNA is TGTGCCAGCAGTTTAAAAGGGGAATATGGCTACACCTTC.

The chain employs TRBV5-6 and TRBJ2-2, with TRBD2 identical over 13 bases. The CDR3 totals 16 residues. The J segment lost 7 bases and the V segment lost 4 bases, leaving 7 bases of the junction unmatched. From germline, CDR1 is SGHDT and CDR2 YYEEEE. This CDR3 reads CASSPTSGGASGELFF. The CDR3 coding sequence is TGTGCCAGCAGCCCTACTAGCGGGGGGGCCAGCGGGGAGCTGTTTTTT.

CDR3 amino acids: CASSPSGGAYNEQFF. CDR3 nucleotides: TGTGCCAGCAGCCCCAGCGGGGGGGCGTACAATGAGCAGTTCTTC. This chain connects TRBV7-3 to TRBJ2-1; TRBD2 matches 10 bases. CDR3 size: 15 residues. With V trimmed by 5 bases and J by 4 bases, 5 bases remained unmatched. Germline CDR1 and CDR2: SGHTA and FQGTGA.